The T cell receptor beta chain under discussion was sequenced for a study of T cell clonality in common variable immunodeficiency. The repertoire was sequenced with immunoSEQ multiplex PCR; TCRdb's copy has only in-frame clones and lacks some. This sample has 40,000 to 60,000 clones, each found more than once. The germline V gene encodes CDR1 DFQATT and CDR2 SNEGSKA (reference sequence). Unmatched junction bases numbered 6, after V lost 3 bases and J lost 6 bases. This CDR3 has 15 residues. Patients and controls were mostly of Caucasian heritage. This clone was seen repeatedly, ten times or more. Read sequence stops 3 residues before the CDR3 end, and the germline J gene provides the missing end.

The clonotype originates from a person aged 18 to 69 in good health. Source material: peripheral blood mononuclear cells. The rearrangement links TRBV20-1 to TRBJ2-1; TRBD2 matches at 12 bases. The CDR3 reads CSARQLAGGSNEQFF. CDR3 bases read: TGCAGTGCTAGGCAACTAGCGGGAGGCTCCAATGAG.